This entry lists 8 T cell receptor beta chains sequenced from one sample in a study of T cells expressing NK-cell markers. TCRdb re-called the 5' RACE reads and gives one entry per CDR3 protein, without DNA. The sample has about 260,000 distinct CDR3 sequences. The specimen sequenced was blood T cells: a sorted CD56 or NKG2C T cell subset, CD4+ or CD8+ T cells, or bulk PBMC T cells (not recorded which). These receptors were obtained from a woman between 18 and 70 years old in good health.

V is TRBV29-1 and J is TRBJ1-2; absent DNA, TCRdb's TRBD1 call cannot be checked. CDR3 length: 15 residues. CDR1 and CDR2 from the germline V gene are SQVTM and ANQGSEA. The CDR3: CSVEVGDPRSYGYTF.

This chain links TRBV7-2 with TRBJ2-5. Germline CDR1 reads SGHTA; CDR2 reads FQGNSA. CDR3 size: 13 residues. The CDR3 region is CASSFSQQETQYF.

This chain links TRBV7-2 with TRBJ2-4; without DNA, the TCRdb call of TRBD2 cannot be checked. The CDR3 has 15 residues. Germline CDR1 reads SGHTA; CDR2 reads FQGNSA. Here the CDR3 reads CASSLPSGAKNIQYF.

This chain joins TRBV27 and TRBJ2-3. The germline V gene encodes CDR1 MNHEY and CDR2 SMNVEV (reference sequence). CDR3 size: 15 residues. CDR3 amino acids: CASSLRDVGADTQYF.

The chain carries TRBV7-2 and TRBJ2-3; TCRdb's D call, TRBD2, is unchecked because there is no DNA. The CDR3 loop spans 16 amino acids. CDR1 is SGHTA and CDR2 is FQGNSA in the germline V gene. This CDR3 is CASSLQQGLHTDTQYF.

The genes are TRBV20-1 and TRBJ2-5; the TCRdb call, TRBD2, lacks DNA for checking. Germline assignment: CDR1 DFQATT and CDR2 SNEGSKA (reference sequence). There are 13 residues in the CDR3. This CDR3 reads CSAIRAQGETQYF.

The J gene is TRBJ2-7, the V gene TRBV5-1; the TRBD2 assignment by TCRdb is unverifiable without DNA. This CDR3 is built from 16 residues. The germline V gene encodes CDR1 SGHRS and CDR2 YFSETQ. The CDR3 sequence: CASSLLTGLESDEQYF.

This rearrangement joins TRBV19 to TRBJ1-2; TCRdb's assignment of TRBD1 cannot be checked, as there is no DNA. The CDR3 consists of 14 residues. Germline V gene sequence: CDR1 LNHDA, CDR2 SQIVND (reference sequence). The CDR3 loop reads CASSRAVDGYGYTF.